This TCR beta chain was profiled in a study of CD8 T cells in ankylosing spondylitis. Overall study results and limits: Clones linked to disease were reported to show significant enrichment in matched ankylosing spondylitis synovial fluid. Existing reports had already noted some motif variants in reactive arthritis synovial fluid and blood. Eight highly homologous variants formed a TCR beta motif that appeared characteristic of ankylosing spondylitis blood.

Libraries of TCR beta came from quantitative 5'-RACE with molecular barcodes. MiXCR, run by TCRdb on the 5' RACE reads, gives a single entry per CDR3 protein. The sample has approximately 250,000 distinct CDR3 sequences; over 9.5% are singletons. As concerns this clonotype: Its antigen is not identified.

The sequencing sample was made of blood, either unsorted or a sorted T cell fraction (not recorded which). This clonotype was obtained from a male donor with ankylosing spondylitis or in good health (not recorded which).

In DNA, the CDR3 is TGTGCCAGCAGCTCGACAGGGGGTCGGGATACGCAGTATTTT. It yields the protein CASSSTGGRDTQYF. The V gene is TRBV7-2, the J gene TRBJ2-3; 9 bases are a match to TRBD1. V gave up 4 bases and J gave up 6 bases; unmatched junction bases: 5. This CDR3 has 14 residues. Germline CDR1 SGHTA, CDR2 FQGNSA. The full variable domain, with the rest looked up from reference TRBV7-2 and TRBJ2-3, is GAGVSQSPSNKVTEKGKDVELRCDPISGHTALYWYRQSLGQGLEFLIYFQGNSAPDKSGLPSDRFSAERTGGSVSTLTIQRTQQEDSAVYLCASSSTGGRDTQYFGPGTRLTVL.